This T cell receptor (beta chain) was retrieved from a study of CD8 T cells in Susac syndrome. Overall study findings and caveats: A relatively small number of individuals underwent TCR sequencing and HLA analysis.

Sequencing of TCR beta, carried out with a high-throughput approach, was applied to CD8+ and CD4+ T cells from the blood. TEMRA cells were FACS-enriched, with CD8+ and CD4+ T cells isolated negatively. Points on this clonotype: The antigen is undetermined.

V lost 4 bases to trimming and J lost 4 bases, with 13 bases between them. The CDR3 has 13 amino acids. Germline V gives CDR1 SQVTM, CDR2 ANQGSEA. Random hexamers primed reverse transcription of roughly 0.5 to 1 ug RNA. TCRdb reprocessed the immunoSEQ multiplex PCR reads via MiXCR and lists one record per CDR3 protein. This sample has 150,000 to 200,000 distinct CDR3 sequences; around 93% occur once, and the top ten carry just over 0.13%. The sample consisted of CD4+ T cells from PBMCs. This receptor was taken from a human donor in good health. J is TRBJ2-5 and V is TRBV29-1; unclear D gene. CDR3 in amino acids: CSVGGRLIETQYF. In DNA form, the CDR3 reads TGCAGCGTTGGCGGCAGGCTGATAGAGACCCAGTACTTC.